The 28 T cell receptor beta chains in this list originate from one sample, sequenced in a study of CD8+CD57+ T cells in acquired aplastic anemia. CDR3 and TCR beta VDJ profiling relied on a genomic DNA template. One entry per CDR3 protein results from TCRdb running MiXCR on the reads. The sample contains about 170,000 distinct CDR3 sequences, 55% to 80% of which appear only once. Sequencing was done on a sample of sorted CD4+, CD8+, or CD8+CD57+ T cells (not recorded which) from PBMCs. The receptors originated from a human donor in good health.

This chain joins TRBV20-1 and TRBJ2-5, with D possibly being TRBD2 (6 bases). The V end was cut by 0 bases, the J end by 0 bases, with 14 bases between. This CDR3 is built from 16 residues. Germline V CDR1 and CDR2: DFQATT, SNEGSKA (reference sequence). In nucleotides, the CDR3 is TGCAGTGCTAGAGATCAAGCGCTAGCGCACCAAGAGACCCAGTACTTC. Protein product: CSARDQALAHQETQYF.

V gene TRBV2 combines with J gene TRBJ1-1; D is ambiguous. CDR1 is SNHLY, CDR2 FYNNEI, per germline. V was trimmed by 5 bases and J by 2 bases, leaving 15 bases between them. The CDR3 extends over 15 amino acids. CDR3 residues: CASSLWESINTEAFF. The CDR3 bases are TGTGCCAGCAGTCTCTGGGAGTCGATAAACACTGAAGCTTTCTTT.

This clonotype has more than one count but fewer than ten. The chain couples TRBV5-1 to TRBJ2-7, with TRBD1 identical over 7 bases. This CDR3 region has 14 residues. Germline V CDR1 and CDR2: SGHRS, YFSETQ. J was trimmed by 5 bases and V by 0 bases; bases with no gene match: 5. The CDR3 region is CASSLGQGSHEQYF. For the CDR3, the DNA is TGCGCCAGCAGCTTGGGACAGGGAAGTCACGAGCAGTACTTC.

The chain carries TRBV15 and TRBJ2-7; either TRBD1 or TRBD2 may fit D (6 bases each). This CDR3 has 13 residues. Germline CDR1 and CDR2: LNHNV and YYDKDF (reference sequence). The germline V and J ends were trimmed by 5 bases and 7 bases, with 15 bases remaining between them. The CDR3 nucleotides read TGTGCCACCAGCCTAGGGGGGAGGAAAGAGCAGTACTTC. Translated, it gives CATSLGGRKEQYF. Full variable domain (remainder filled in from reference TRBV15 and TRBJ2-7): DAMVIQNPRYQVTQFGKPVTLSCSQTLNHNVMYWYQQKSSQAPKLLFHYYDKDFNNEADTPDNFQSRRPNTSFCFLDIRSPGLGDTAMYLCATSLGGRKEQYFGPGTRLTVT.

This chain links TRBV10-3 with TRBJ2-5, with TRBD1 matching 8 bases. There are 15 residues in the CDR3. Germline CDR1 and CDR2: ENHRY and SYGVKD. The ends lost 2 bases at V and 4 bases at J; junction bases unmatched: 6. The CDR3 bases are TGTGCCATCAGTGAGGCAGGGGGCAGGGGAGAGACCCAGTACTTC. This encodes CAISEAGGRGETQYF.

This chain connects TRBV24-1 to TRBJ2-7; 8 bases line up with TRBD2. Germline trimming cut 5 bases from V and 5 bases from J; bases unmatched to any gene: 10. The V gene's germline CDR1 is KGHDR and CDR2 SFDVKD. The CDR3 has 15 amino acids. The CDR3 coding sequence is TGTGCCACCAGTGCTAGGGGACTAGGGCTACACGAGCAGTACTTC. It specifies CATSARGLGLHEQYF.

The rearrangement links TRBV7-2 to TRBJ2-2; D not certain. Germline V gene lookup returns CDR1 SGHTA and CDR2 FQGNSA. Trimming stripped 6 bases from V and 6 bases from J, with 8 bases between. The CDR3 has 12 residues. CDR3 protein: CASRRYAGELFF. In nucleotides, the CDR3 is TGTGCCAGCAGGAGGTACGCCGGGGAGCTGTTTTTT.

This chain joins TRBV5-4 and TRBJ2-7, with D uncertain. The length of the CDR3 is 14 residues. Per the germline V gene, CDR1 is SGHNT and CDR2 is YYREEE (reference sequence). Trimming shortened V by 2 bases and J by 2 bases, and 11 bases separated the two germline ends. The CDR3 nucleotides read TGTGCCAGCAGCTTTCGGACGGCGACCTACGAGCAGTACTTC. Protein: CASSFRTATYEQYF. Full variable domain (outside the CDR3, taken from reference TRBV5-4 and TRBJ2-7): ETGVTQSPTHLIKTRGQQVTLRCSSQSGHNTVSWYQQALGQGPQFIFQYYREEENGRGNFPPRFSGLQFPNYSSELNVNALELDDSALYLCASSFRTATYEQYFGPGTRLTVT.

The chain employs TRBV7-3 and TRBJ2-1; 10 nucleotides match TRBD2. The germline V gene has CDR1 SGHTA and CDR2 FQGTGA. The CDR3 is 15 amino acids. The J segment lost 10 bases and the V segment lost 3 bases, leaving 9 bases of the junction unmatched. The CDR3 sequence: CASSFGTSGVREQFF. The DNA of the CDR3 is TGTGCCAGCAGCTTCGGTACTAGCGGGGTCCGGGAGCAGTTCTTC.

The sample holds one count of this clonotype. This chain joins TRBV20-1 and TRBJ2-1, with D possibly TRBD2 on 6 matching bases. The CDR3 is 17 amino acids. CDR1 DFQATT and CDR2 SNEGSKA come from the germline V gene (reference sequence). Between the trimmed V and J ends, which lost 3 bases and 2 bases, there was a span of 20 bases. The chain's CDR3 is CSARGRQRVGPYNEQFF. The CDR3 DNA reads as TGCAGTGCTAGGGGTCGACAGCGGGTCGGTCCCTACAATGAGCAGTTCTTC.

CDR3 protein: CASSQGTGESYEQYF. The CDR3 nucleotides are TGTGCCAGCAGCCAAGGGACAGGGGAGTCCTACGAGCAGTACTTC. The rearrangement joins TRBV4-2 to TRBJ2-7, with 9 nucleotides matching TRBD1. Losses at the gene ends were 1 base for V and 1 base for J; bases not matched to a gene: 2. CDR1 and CDR2 (germline): LGHNA, YNFKEQ. The CDR3 length is 15 residues.

The V call is TRBV2, the J call TRBJ2-1; 7 bases agree with TRBD2. In germline, CDR1 is SNHLY, CDR2 FYNNEI. The CDR3 runs to 14 residues. The ends lost 11 bases at V and 8 bases at J; junction bases unmatched: 15. DNA for the CDR3: TGTGCCCTCTGGGGTAGCGGGTATTCGGATGAGCAGTTCTTC. Protein product: CALWGSGYSDEQFF.

The chain employs TRBV20-1 and TRBJ1-1; TRBD1 might be the D (6 bases). The germline V and J ends were trimmed by 0 bases and 10 bases, with 6 bases remaining between them. The V gene's germline CDR1 is DFQATT and CDR2 SNEGSKA (reference sequence). The CDR3 is made up of 10 amino acids. The CDR3 protein is CSAREQGAFF. CDR3 DNA: TGCAGTGCTAGAGAACAGGGAGCTTTCTTT.

CDR3 residues: CASSVSRVSTDTQYF. The CDR3 DNA reads TGTGCCAGCAGTGTGTCTCGGGTGTCAACAGATACGCAGTATTTT. The V and J genes are TRBV2 and TRBJ2-3; no clear D. The CDR3 is made up of 15 amino acids. The ends were cut back, 4 bases at V and 3 bases at J, with 14 bases in the middle. Germline values: CDR1 SNHLY, CDR2 FYNNEI.

The J gene is TRBJ2-3, the V gene TRBV5-1; 7 bases fit TRBD1. CDR3 size: 17 residues. Germline assignment: CDR1 SGHRS and CDR2 YFSETQ. V was clipped by 3 bases and J by 0 bases; unmatched bases: 10. CDR3 sequence (DNA): TGCGCCAGCAGCTGGACAGGAGTGGATCCTAGCACAGATACGCAGTATTTT. Its protein product is CASSWTGVDPSTDTQYF.

The chain combines TRBV20-1 with TRBJ1-2, with a weak D call TRBD1 (6 bases). CDR3 length equals 14 residues. Trimming stripped 1 base from V and 2 bases from J, with 11 bases between. Per germline, CDR1 DFQATT and CDR2 SNEGSKA (reference sequence). In nucleotides, the CDR3 is TGCAGTGCTAGAGGACAGGCCCTAAACTATGGCTACACCTTC. Translating it yields CSARGQALNYGYTF.

The V gene is TRBV5-5, the J gene TRBJ2-7; possible D gene TRBD2, 6 bases. Germline CDR1 SGHKS, CDR2 YYEKEE (reference sequence). This CDR3 comprises 14 residues. The V and J ends lost 1 base and 2 bases respectively, with 10 bases between them. CDR3 residues: CASSLQRVPYEQYF. The CDR3 DNA reads as TGTGCCAGCAGCTTGCAGCGGGTTCCCTACGAGCAGTACTTC.

This clonotype was observed a single time. The V and J genes are TRBV29-1 and TRBJ1-5; no definite D call. CDR3 length: 13 residues. V gave up 1 base and J gave up 3 bases, with 7 bases separating them. Germline V gene lookup returns CDR1 SQVTM and CDR2 ANQGSEA. The CDR3 coding sequence is TGCAGCGTTGAAGTGGGATTCAATCAGCCCCAGCATTTT. Amino acid sequence: CSVEVGFNQPQHF.

This clonotype was picked up a small number of times. A much more abundant neighbour one base away suggests this may be a read error. This chain joins TRBV4-1 and TRBJ1-5; weak D call: TRBD1 (6 bases). Looked up from germline, CDR1 is MGHRA and CDR2 is YSYEKL. The CDR3 runs to 15 residues. Trimming cost V 1 base and J 1 base, with 8 bases left between them. The DNA of the CDR3 is TGCGCCAGCAGCCAAGGGGACACCAGCAATCAGCCCCAGCATTTT. It translates to CASSQGDTSNQPQHF.

This clonotype has a handful of counts. V usage is TRBV5-1 and J usage is TRBJ2-3, with 10 bases lining up with TRBD2. CDR3 length: 16 amino acids. The junction had 4 bases not matched to a gene; V was cut back by 0 bases and J by 3 bases. The germline V gene encodes CDR1 SGHRS and CDR2 YFSETQ. CDR3 amino acids: CASSLERGGRTDTQYF. For the CDR3, the DNA is TGCGCCAGCAGCTTGGAGCGGGGGGGCAGGACAGATACGCAGTATTTT.

Comments on this clonotype: In this CDR3 the conserved last residue, phenylalanine or tryptophan, is missing, so a read error is likely. The V call is TRBV14, the J call TRBJ1-2, with a tentative D call TRBD1 (6 bases). The CDR3 totals 14 residues. With 4 bases removed from V and 6 bases from J, the gap between germline ends came to 15 bases. From germline, CDR1 is SGHDN and CDR2 FVKESK. The CDR3 sequence is CASSPSTGNHGYTL. As DNA, the CDR3 is TGTGCCAGCAGCCCCTCAACAGGGAATCATGGCTACACCCTC.

This clonotype was picked up many times. This chain uses TRBV3-1 with TRBJ2-5; the D gene is possibly TRBD2 (5 bases). This CDR3 contains 13 residues. The ends were cut back, 4 bases at V and 1 base at J, with 7 bases in the middle. Germline CDR1 is LGHDT and CDR2 is YNNKEL (reference sequence). The CDR3 bases are TGTGCCAGCAGCCCCCGGGGCCAAGAGACCCAGTACTTC. The encoded protein is CASSPRGQETQYF.

V usage is TRBV7-6 and J usage is TRBJ2-5, with D possibly TRBD2 on 5 matching bases. V shed 3 bases and J shed 4 bases, with 15 bases lying between them. This CDR3 comprises 15 residues. Per germline, CDR1 SGHVS and CDR2 FNYEAQ. The CDR3 is CASSFTRGGRETQYF. The CDR3 coding sequence is TGTGCCAGCAGCTTTACCCGGGGTGGACGAGAGACCCAGTACTTC.

This clonotype was seen at least ten times. The chain couples TRBV9 to TRBJ2-7; TRBD1 might be the D (5 bases). Trimming took off 4 bases at V and 6 bases at J, with 11 bases between the two ends. The length of the CDR3 is 12 residues. Germline values: CDR1 SGDLS, CDR2 YYNGEE. In DNA, the CDR3 is TGTGCCAGCAGCCCCTCAGGGTTCGAGCAGTACTTC. Its protein is CASSPSGFEQYF.

The chain recombines TRBV7-9 with TRBJ2-7; a possible D gene is TRBD2 (6 bases). The V gene lost 4 bases and the J gene lost 3 bases, with 13 bases spanning the gap. The CDR3 length is 14 residues. The germline V gene has CDR1 SEHNR and CDR2 FQNEAQ (reference sequence). The CDR3, as DNA: TGTGCCAGCAGCTCCCCGGGACTTGTCTACGAGCAGTACTTC. Residues: CASSSPGLVYEQYF.

This clonotype was seen a few times. This chain uses TRBV10-2 with TRBJ1-2; a possible D gene is TRBD1 (5 bases). This CDR3 spans 12 amino acids. Germline CDR1 and CDR2: WSHSY and SAAADI. Trimming stripped 1 base from V and 8 bases from J, with 8 bases between. The DNA of the CDR3 is TGCGCCAGCAGTGAGTTGGGGGGAGGCTACACCTTC. Its translation: CASSELGGGYTF.

V usage is TRBV24-1 and J usage is TRBJ1-2; TRBD1 matches at 8 bases. Germline V gives CDR1 KGHDR, CDR2 SFDVKD. This CDR3 comprises 15 residues. The V segment lost 5 bases and the J segment 4 bases; nucleotides outside the gene matches: 8. The CDR3 nucleotides read TGTGCCACCAGTGCCCCGGACAGGGCGGGCTATGGCTACACCTTC. This sequence encodes CATSAPDRAGYGYTF.

The chain links TRBV9 to TRBJ2-7; 7 nucleotides match TRBD1. The CDR3 has 14 residues. V shed 3 bases and J 2 bases; nucleotides not matched to a gene: 5. CDR1 SGDLS and CDR2 YYNGEE come from the germline V gene. The CDR3 reads CASSAGDRAYEQYF. The CDR3 DNA is TGTGCCAGCAGCGCAGGCGACAGGGCCTACGAGCAGTACTTC.